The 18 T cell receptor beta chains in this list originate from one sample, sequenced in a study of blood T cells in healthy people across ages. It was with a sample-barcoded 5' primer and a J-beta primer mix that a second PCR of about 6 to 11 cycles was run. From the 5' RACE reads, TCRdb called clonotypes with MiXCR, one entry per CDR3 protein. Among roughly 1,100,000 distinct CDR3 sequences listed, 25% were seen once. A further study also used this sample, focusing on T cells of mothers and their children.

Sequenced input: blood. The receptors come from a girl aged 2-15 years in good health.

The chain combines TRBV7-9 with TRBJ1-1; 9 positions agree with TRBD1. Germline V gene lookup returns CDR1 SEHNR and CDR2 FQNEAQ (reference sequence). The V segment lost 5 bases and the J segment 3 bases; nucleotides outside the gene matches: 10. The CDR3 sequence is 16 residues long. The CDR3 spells CASSPKMGQGDTEAFF. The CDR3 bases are TGTGCCAGCAGCCCTAAAATGGGACAGGGTGACACTGAAGCTTTCTTT.

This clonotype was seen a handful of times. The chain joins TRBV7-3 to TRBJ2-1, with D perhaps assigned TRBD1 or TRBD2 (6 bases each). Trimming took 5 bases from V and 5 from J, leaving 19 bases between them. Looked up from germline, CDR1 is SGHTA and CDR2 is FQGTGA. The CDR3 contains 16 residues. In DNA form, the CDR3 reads TGTGCCAGCAGCCCCGGCATGGGGGGCATGGACAATGAGCAGTTCTTC. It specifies CASSPGMGGMDNEQFF.

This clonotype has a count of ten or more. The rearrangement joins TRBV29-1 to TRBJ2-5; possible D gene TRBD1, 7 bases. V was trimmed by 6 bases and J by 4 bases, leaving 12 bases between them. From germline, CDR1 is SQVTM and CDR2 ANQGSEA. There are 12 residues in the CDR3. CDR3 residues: CSVAGGGETQYF. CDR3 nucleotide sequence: TGCAGCGTGGCAGGGGGAGGAGAGACCCAGTACTTC.

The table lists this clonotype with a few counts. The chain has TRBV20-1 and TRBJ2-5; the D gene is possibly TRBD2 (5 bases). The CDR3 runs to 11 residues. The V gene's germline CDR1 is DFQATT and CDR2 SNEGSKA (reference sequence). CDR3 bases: TGCAGGCCGAGGGCCTTGGAGACCCAGTACTTC. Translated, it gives CRPRALETQYF.

The CDR3 bases are TGTGCCAGCAGTGGAGCGGGAGATTTTCATGAGCAGTTCTTC. Translated: CASSGAGDFHEQFF. This chain links TRBV25-1 with TRBJ2-1; 8 bases fit TRBD2. CDR3 length equals 14 residues. Germline trimming cut 4 bases from V and 8 bases from J; bases unmatched to any gene: 7. Per germline, CDR1 MGHDK and CDR2 SYGVNS. The complete variable domain, with remaining parts taken from reference TRBV25-1 and TRBJ2-1, reads EADIYQTPRYLVIGTGKKITLECSQTMGHDKMYWYQQDPGMELHLIHYSYGVNSTEKGDLSSESTVSRIRTEHFPLTLESARPSHTSQYLCASSGAGDFHEQFFGPGTRLTVL.

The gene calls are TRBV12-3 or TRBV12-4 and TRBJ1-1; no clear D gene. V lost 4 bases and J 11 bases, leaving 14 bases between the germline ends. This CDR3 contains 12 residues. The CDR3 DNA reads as TGTGCCAGCAGTTCCACAGCCGCTTGGGCTTTCTTT. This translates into CASSSTAAWAFF.

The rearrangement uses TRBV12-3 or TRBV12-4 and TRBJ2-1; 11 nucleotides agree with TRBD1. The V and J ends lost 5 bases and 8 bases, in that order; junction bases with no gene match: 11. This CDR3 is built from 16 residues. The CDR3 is CASSDRDRGKAHEQFF. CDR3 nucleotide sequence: TGTGCCAGCAGTGACAGGGACAGGGGGAAAGCCCATGAGCAGTTCTTC.

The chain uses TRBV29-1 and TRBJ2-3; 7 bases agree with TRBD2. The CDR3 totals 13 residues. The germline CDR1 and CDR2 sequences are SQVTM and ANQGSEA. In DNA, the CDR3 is TGCGGGGGGGGAGGGGAGAGCACAGATACGCAGTATTTT. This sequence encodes CGGGGESTDTQYF.

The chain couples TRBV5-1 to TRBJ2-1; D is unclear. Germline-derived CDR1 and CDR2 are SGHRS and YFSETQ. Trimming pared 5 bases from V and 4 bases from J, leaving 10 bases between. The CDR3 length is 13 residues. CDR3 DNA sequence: TGCGCCAGCAGGTGGACGGAATACAATGAGCAGTTCTTC. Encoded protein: CASRWTEYNEQFF. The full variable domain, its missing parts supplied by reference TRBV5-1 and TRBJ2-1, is KAGVTQTPRYLIKTRGQQVTLSCSPISGHRSVSWYQQTPGQGLQFLFEYFSETQRNKGNFPGRFSGRQFSNSRSEMNVSTLELGDSALYLCASRWTEYNEQFFGPGTRLTVL.

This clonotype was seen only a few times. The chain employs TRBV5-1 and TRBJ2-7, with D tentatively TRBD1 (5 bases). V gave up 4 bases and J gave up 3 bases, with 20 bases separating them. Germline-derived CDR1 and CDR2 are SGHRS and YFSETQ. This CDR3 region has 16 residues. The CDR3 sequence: CASSRHPTDEDYEQYF. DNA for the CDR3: TGCGCCAGCAGCCGCCATCCGACAGATGAAGACTACGAGCAGTACTTC.

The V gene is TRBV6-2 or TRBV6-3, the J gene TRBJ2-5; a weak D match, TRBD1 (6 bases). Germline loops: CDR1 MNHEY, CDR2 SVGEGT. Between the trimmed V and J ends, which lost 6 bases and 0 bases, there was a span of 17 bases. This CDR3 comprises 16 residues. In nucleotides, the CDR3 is TGTGCCAGCAGAAGGGGGTACTCTCCGTACCAAGAGACCCAGTACTTC. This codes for CASRRGYSPYQETQYF.

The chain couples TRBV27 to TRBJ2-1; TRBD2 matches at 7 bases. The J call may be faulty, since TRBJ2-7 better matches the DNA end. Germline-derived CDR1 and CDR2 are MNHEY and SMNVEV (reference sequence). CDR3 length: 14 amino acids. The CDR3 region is CASSLVGGDYEQYF. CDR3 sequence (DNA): TGTGCCAGCAGTTTGGTGGGAGGGGATTACGAGCAGTACTTC.

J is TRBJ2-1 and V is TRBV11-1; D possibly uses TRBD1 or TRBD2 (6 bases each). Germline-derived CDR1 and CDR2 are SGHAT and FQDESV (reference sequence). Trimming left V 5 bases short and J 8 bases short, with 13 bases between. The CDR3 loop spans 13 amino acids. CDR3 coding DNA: TGTGCCAGCAGCCTGATGGGGGGCGATGAGCAGTTCTTC. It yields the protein CASSLMGGDEQFF.

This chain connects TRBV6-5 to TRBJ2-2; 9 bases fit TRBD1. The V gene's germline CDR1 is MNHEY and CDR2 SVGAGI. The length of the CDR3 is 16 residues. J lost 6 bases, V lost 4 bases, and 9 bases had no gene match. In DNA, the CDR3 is TGTGCCAGCAGTTCCCCGGGACAGGGTACATCCGGGGAGCTGTTTTTT. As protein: CASSSPGQGTSGELFF.

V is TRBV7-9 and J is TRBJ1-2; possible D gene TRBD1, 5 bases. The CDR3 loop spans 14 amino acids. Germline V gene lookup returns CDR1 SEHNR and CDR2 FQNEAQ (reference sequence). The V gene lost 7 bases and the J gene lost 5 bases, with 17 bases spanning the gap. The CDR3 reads CASTTPGTGYGYTF. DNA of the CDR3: TGTGCCAGCACGACCCCCGGGACGGGTTATGGCTACACCTTC.

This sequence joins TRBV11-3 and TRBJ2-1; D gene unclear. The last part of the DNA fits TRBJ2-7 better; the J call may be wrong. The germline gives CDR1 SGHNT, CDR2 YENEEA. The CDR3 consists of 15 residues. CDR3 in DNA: TGTGCCAGCAGCTCCCCAGGCGGAGCTCGATACGAGCAGTACTTC. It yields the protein CASSSPGGARYEQYF.

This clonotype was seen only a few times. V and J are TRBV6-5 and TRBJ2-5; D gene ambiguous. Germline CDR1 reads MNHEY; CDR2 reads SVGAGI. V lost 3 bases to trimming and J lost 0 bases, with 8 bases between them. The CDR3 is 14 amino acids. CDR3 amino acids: CASSYRTDQETQYF. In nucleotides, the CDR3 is TGTGCCAGCAGTTATCGAACAGACCAAGAGACCCAGTACTTC.

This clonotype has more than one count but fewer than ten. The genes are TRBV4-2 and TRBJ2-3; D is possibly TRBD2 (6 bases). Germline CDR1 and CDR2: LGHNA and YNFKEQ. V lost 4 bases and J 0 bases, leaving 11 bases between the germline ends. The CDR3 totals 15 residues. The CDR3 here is CASSLRGFSTDTQYF. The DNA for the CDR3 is TGTGCCAGCAGCCTTCGGGGGTTTAGCACAGATACGCAGTATTTT.